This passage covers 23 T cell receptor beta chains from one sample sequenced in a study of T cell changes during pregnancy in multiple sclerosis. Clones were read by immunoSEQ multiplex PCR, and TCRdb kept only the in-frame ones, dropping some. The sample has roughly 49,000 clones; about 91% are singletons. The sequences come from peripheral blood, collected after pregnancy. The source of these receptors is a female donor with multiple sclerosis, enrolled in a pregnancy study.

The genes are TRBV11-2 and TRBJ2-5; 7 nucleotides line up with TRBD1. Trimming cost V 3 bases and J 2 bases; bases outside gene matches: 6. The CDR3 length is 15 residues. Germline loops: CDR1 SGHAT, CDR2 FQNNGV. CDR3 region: CASSFPTGRQETQYF. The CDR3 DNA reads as TGTGCCAGCAGCTTCCCGACAGGGCGTCAAGAGACCCAGTACTTC.

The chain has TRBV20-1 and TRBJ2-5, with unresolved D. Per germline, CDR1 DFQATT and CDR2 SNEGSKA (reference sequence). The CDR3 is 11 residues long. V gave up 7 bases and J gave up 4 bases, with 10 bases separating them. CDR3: CSGGFGETQYF. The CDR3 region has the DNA TGCAGTGGTGGTTTCGGAGAGACCCAGTACTTC.

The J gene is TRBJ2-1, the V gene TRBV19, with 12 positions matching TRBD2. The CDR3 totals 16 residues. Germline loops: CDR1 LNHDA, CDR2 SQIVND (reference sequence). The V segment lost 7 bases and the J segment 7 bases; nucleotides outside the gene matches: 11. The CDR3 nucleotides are TGTGCCAGTACAGGACTAGCGGGGTCAGCCCCGAATGAGCAGTTCTTC. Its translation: CASTGLAGSAPNEQFF.

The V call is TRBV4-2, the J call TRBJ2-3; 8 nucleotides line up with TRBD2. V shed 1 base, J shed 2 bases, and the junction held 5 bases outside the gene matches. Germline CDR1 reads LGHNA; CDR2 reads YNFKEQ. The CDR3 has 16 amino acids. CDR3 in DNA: TGTGCCAGCAGCCAAGCGAGCGGGGGCTACACAGATACGCAGTATTTT. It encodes CASSQASGGYTDTQYF.

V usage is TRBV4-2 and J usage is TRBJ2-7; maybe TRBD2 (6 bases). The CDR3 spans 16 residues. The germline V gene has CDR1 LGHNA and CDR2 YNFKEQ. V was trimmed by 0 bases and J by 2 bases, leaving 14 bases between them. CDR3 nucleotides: TGTGCCAGCAGCCAAGAACGGAGCGGACTAACCTACGAGCAGTACTTC. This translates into CASSQERSGLTYEQYF.

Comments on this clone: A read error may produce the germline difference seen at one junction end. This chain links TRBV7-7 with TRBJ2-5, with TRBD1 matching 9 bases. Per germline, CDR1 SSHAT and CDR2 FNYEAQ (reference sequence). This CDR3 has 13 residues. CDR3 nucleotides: TGTGCTAGCAGCCTGACAGGGGGAGAGACCCAGTACTTC. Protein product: CASSLTGGETQYF.

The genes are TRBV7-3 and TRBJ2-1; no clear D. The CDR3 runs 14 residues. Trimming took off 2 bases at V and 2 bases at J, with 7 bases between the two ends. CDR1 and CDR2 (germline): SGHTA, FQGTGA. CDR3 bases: TGTGCCAGCAGCTTACAGGCCACCTACAATGAGCAGTTCTTC. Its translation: CASSLQATYNEQFF.

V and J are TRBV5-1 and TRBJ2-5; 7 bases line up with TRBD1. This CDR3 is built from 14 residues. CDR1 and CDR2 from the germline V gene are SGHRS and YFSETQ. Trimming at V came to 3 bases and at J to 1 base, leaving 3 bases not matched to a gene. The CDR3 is CASSSGQFQETQYF. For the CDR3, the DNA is TGCGCCAGCAGCTCGGGACAGTTCCAAGAGACCCAGTACTTC.

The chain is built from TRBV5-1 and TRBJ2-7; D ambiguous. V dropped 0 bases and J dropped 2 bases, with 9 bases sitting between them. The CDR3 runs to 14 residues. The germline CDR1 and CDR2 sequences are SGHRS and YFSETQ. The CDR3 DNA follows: TGCGCCAGCAGCTTGGAACTCCATCCCTACGAGCAGTACTTC. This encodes CASSLELHPYEQYF.

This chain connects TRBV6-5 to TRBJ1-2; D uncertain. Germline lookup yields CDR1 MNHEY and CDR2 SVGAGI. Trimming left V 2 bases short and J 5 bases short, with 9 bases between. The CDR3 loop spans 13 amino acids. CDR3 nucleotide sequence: TGTGCCAGCAGTTACGACTTCCTTTATGGCTACACCTTC. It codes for CASSYDFLYGYTF.

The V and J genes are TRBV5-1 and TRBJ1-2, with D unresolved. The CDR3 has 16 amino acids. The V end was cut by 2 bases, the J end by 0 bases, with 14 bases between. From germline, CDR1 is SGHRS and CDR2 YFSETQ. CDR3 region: CASSLIVQPANYGYTF. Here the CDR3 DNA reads TGCGCCAGCAGCTTAATTGTACAGCCAGCTAACTATGGCTACACCTTC.

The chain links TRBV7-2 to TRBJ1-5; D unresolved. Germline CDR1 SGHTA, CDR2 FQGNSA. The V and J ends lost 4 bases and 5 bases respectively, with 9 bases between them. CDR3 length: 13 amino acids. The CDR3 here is CASSSRRDQPQHF. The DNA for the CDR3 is TGTGCCAGCAGCTCACGGAGGGATCAGCCCCAGCATTTT.

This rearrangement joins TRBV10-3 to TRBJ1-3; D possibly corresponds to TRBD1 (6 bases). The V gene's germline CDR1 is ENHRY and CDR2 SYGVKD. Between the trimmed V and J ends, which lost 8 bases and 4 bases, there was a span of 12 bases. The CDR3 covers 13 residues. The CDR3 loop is CAISRTVGNTIYF. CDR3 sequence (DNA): TGTGCCATCTCCCGGACAGTCGGAAACACCATATATTTT.

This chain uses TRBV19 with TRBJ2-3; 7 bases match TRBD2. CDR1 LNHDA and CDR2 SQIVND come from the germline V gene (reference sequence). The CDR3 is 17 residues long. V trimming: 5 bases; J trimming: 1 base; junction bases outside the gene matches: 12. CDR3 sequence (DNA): TGTGCCAGTAGTCTCATCCGGGGGGAAATCGGCACAGATACGCAGTATTTT. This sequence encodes CASSLIRGEIGTDTQYF.

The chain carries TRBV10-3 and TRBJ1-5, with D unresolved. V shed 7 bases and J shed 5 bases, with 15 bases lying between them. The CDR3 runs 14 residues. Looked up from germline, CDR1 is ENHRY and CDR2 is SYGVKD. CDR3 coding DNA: TGTGCCATCAACAGACCCCGGAGGGATCAGCCCCAGCATTTT. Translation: CAINRPRRDQPQHF.

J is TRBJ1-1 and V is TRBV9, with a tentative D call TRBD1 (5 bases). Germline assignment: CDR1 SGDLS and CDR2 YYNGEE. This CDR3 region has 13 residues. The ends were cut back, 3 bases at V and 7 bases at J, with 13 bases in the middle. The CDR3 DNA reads TGTGCCAGCAGCGCGAGGGGAGGACTTGAAGCTTTCTTT. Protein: CASSARGGLEAFF.

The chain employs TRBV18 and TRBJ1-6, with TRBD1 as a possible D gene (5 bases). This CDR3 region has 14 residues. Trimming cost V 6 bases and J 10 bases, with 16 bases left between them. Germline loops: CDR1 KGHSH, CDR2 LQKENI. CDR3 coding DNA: TGTGCCAGCTCTCCCGGGGGAGGTAACTCACCCCTCCACTTT. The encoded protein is CASSPGGGNSPLHF.

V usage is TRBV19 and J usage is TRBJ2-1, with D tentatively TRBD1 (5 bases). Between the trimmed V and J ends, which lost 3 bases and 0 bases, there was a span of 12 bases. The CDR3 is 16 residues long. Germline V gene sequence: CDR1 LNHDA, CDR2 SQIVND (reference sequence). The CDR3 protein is CASSIPDRISYNEQFF. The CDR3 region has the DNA TGTGCCAGTAGTATCCCCGACAGAATCTCCTACAATGAGCAGTTCTTC.

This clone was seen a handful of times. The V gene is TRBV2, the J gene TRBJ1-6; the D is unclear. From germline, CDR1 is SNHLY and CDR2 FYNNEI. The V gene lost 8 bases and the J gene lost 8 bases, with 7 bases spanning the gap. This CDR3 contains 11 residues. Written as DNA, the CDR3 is TGTGCCAGCTCCCCCTATTCACCCCTCCACTTT. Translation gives CASSPYSPLHF.

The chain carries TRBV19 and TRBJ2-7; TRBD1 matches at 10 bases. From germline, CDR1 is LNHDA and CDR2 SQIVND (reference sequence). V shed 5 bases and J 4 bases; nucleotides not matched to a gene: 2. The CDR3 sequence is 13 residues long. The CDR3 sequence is CASSGDRGYEQYF. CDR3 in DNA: TGTGCCAGTAGTGGGGACAGGGGTTACGAGCAGTACTTC.

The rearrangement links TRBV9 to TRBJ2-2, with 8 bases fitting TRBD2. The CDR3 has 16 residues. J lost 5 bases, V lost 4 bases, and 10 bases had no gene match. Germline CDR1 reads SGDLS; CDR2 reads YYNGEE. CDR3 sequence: CASSPSPGGPTGELFF. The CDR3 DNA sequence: TGTGCCAGCAGCCCGTCTCCGGGGGGGCCAACCGGGGAGCTGTTTTTT. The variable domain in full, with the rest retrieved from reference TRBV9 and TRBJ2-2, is DSGVTQTPKHLITATGQRVTLRCSPRSGDLSVYWYQQSLDQGLQFLIQYYNGEERAKGNILERFSAQQFPDLHSELNLSSLELGDSALYFCASSPSPGGPTGELFFGEGSRLTVL.

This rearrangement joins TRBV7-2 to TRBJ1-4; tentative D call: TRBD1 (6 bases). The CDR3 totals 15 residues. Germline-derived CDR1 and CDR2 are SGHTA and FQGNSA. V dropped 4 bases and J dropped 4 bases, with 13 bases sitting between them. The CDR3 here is CASSSTGTRNEKLFF. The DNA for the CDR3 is TGTGCCAGCAGCTCCACAGGGACACGTAATGAAAAACTGTTTTTT.

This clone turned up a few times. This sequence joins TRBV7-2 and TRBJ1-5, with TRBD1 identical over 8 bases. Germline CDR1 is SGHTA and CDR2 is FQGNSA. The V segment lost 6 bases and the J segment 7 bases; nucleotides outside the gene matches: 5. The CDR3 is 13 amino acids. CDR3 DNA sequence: TGTGCCAGCAGACCTGGACAGGGCCAGCCCCAGCATTTT. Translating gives CASRPGQGQPQHF.